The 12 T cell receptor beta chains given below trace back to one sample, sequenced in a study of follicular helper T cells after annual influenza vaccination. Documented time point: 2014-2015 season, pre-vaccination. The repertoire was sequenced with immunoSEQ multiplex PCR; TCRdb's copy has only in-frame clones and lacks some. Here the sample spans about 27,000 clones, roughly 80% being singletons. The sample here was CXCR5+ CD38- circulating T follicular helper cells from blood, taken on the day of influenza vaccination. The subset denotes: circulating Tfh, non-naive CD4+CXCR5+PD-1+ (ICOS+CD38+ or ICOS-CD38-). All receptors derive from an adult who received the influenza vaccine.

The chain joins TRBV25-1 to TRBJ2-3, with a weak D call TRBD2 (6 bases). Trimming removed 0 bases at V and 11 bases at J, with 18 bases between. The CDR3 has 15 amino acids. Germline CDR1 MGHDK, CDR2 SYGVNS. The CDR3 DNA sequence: TGTGCCAGCAGTGAATATCGTTTGGAGGGAAATAAGCAGTATTTT. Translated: CASSEYRLEGNKQYF.

The DNA of the CDR3 is TGTGCCAGCAGCTTGTGGCTAGCGGGGAAAGAGACCCAGTACTTC. Protein: CASSLWLAGKETQYF. The V gene is TRBV5-6, the J gene TRBJ2-5, with 9 bases aligning to TRBD2. The trim removed 1 base at V and 3 bases at J, leaving 4 bases unmatched. Germline V CDR1 and CDR2: SGHDT, YYEEEE. CDR3 size: 15 residues.

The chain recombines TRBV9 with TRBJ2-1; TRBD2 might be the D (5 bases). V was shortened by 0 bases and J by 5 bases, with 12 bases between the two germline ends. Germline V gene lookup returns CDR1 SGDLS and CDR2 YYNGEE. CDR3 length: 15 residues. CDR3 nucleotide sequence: TGTGCCAGCAGCGTAGATCCGGGGTTTAACAATGAGCAGTTCTTC. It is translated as CASSVDPGFNNEQFF.

The CDR3 spells CASSLEGGKNYEQYF. The CDR3 nucleotides read TGTGCCAGCAGCTTAGAAGGAGGGAAGAACTACGAGCAGTACTTC. The genes are TRBV7-9 and TRBJ2-5, with a possible D match to TRBD2 (6 bases). The J call may be in error: the DNA end matches TRBJ2-7 better. Germline V lookup: CDR1 SEHNR, CDR2 FQNEAQ (reference sequence). CDR3 length: 15 residues.

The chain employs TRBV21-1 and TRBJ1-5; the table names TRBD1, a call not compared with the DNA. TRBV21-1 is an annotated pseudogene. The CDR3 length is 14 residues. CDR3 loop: CASRGQHSNQPQHF. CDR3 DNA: TGTGCCAGCAGGGGACAGCATAGCAATCAGCCCCAGCATTTT.

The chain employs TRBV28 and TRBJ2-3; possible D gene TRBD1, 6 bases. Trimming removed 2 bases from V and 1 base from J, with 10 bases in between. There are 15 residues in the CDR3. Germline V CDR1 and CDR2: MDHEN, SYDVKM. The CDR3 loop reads CASSLPDRRTDTQYF. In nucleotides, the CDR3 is TGTGCCAGCAGTTTACCCGACAGGCGCACAGATACGCAGTATTTT.

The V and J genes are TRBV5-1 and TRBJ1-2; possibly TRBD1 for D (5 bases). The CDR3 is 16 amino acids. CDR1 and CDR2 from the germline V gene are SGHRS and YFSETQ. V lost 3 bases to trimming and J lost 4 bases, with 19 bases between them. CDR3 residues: CASSSTERVTGYGYTF. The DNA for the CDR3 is TGCGCCAGCAGCTCGACTGAGCGGGTTACAGGCTATGGCTACACCTTC.

CDR3 residues: CASSPDIGNTEAFF. The CDR3 DNA reads as TGTGCCAGCTCACCCGACATAGGGAACACTGAAGCTTTCTTT. The rearrangement uses TRBV18 and TRBJ1-1; D is undetermined. The CDR3 runs 14 residues. Trimming took 3 bases from V and 1 from J, leaving 9 bases between them. CDR1 is KGHSH, CDR2 LQKENI, per germline.

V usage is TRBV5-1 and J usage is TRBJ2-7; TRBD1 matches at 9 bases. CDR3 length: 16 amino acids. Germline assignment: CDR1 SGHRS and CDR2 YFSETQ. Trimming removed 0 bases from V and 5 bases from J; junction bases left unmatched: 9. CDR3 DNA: TGCGCCAGCAGCTTGGGGCCACCCGGGACAGGGAACGAGCAGTACTTC. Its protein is CASSLGPPGTGNEQYF.

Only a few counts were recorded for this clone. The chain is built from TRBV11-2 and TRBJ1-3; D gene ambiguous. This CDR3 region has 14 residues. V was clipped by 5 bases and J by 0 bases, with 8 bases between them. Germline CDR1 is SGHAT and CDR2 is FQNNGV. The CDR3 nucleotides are TGTGCCAGCAGCCCCCGGGGCTCTGGAAACACCATATATTTT. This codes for CASSPRGSGNTIYF.

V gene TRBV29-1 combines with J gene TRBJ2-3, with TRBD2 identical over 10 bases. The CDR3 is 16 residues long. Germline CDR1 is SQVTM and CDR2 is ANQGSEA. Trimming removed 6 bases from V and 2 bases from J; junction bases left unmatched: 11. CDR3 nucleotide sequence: TGCAGCGTACCTAGCCTAGCGGGAGTAAACACAGATACGCAGTATTTT. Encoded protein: CSVPSLAGVNTDTQYF.

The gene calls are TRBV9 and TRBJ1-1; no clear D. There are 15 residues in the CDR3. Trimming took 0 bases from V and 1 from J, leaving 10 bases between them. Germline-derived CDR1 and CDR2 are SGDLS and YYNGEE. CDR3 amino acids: CASSVGEGRNTEAFF. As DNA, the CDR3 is TGTGCCAGCAGCGTAGGTGAGGGTAGGAACACTGAAGCTTTCTTT.